This T cell receptor (beta chain) came from a study of blood T cells in healthy people across ages. This clonotype came up a few times. Then a second PCR, running roughly 7 to 11 cycles, was carried out with a sample-barcoded 5' primer and a J-beta primer mix. TCRdb re-called the 5' RACE reads through MiXCR, storing one row per CDR3 protein. The sample holds about 670,000 distinct CDR3 sequences; around 50% are singletons and the top ten take 13%. This CDR3 spans 13 amino acids. Germline CDR1 SQVTM, CDR2 ANQGSEA. Trimming stripped 2 bases from V and 2 bases from J, with 10 bases between. The TCR was taken from a woman aged 80 or over in good health. The material sequenced was blood. V gene TRBV29-1 combines with J gene TRBJ2-7; weak D call: TRBD1 (5 bases). CDR3 region: CSVEQGETYEQYF. CDR3 nucleotide sequence: TGCAGCGTTGAACAGGGTGAAACCTACGAGCAGTACTTC.